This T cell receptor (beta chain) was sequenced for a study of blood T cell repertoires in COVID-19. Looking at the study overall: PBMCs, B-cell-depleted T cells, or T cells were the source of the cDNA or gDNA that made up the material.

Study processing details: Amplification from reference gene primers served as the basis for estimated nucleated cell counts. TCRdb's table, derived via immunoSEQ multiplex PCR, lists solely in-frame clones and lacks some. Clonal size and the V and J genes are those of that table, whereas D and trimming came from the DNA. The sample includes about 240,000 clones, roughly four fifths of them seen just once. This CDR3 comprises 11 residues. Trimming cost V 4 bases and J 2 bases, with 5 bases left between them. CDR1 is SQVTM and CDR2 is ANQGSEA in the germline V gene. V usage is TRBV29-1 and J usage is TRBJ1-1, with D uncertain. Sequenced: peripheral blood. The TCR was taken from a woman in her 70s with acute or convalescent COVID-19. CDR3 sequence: CSVAYNTEAFF. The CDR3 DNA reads TGCAGCGTTGCTTATAACACTGAAGCTTTCTTT.